This T cell receptor beta chain was observed in a study of regulatory T cells in long-lasting Graves disease (dated by TCRdb to 2020 to 2022). Study-level background: Patients with newly diagnosed Graves' disease had been on antithyroid drugs for under 3 months. This study used TCR sequencing and RNA sequencing of peripheral blood to compare persistent Graves' disease patients against newly diagnosed Graves' disease patients. The study was registered as a clinical trial and conducted in China. TCR sequencing covered some 13 persistent and 20 newly diagnosed Graves' disease patients, about 35 samples in total. Findings and caveats that apply to the study as a whole: Preferential use of TRBV28, TRBJ1-2 and TRBJ2-5 was observed in persistent disease, whereas TRBV20-1 and TRBJ2-1 were favored in newly diagnosed disease. The authors acknowledged the small sample size as a limitation that may reduce accuracy. Compared with newly diagnosed patients, patients with persistent Graves' disease had lower TCR Shannon entropy and fewer highly expanded clones, which suggests clonal expansion. Peripheral blood alone was examined, since thyroid tissue, which constituted the primary lesion, could not be accessed. Patients with persistent disease shared more public clonotypes (around 2,500) than newly diagnosed patients did (more than 900). Sequencing and analysis were restricted to the TCR beta chain.

For this chain, trimming is 5 bases at the V end and 3 bases at the J end, and the number of junction bases without a gene match is 10. The CDR3 has 16 amino acids, counting the end cysteine and phenylalanine. The read is trimmed to its CDR3 DNA, 48 bases read in frame from base 1. From a lookup of the germline V gene, CDR1 and CDR2 are SGDLS and YYNGEE. The sample's time point label is to be understood as: newly diagnosed GD, antithyroid drugs for less than 3 months. For both TCR sequencing and RNA sequencing, RNA was extracted from PBMCs in TRIzol. The diagnosis of Graves' disease was made according to American Thyroid Association guidelines. Patients were recruited from an endocrinology department in Xi'an, China. Each patient gave 7 to 9.5 milliliters of peripheral blood, collected in an EDTA anticoagulant tube. Ficoll Paque Plus density gradient separation was used to isolate PBMCs, and no additional T cell sorting was done. An Agilent 2100 Bioanalyzer and agarose gel were used to check RNA quality, while a NanoDrop 2000 measured RNA concentration.

This clonotype has just a few counts. Its cognate antigen has yet to be identified. No qualities accompany the bases; no much larger clone lies one base away. The method was multiplex PCR. TCRdb names Illumina HiSeq 4000 as the instrument used. To build TCR beta libraries, CDR3 regions were amplified by Arm-PCR using iRepertoire HTBI primers. Gel purification was performed on PCR products prior to sequencing. As for the original processing: Gene usage analysis of CDR3 amino acid clonotypes relied on the approximately 60 TRBV and 15 or so TRBJ segments identified across samples. COPE and FqMerger were used to merge the filtered high-quality paired reads into contigs. BLAST was used to align contigs to IMGT TRBV, TRBD and TRBJ reference genes, with CDR3 defined following IMGT. Clonotypes above 0.1% frequency were classified as highly expanded clones. Shannon entropy was used to measure repertoire diversity, and the Gini coefficient was used to measure V-J evenness. A clonotype was considered public if more than one individual shared it. TCRdb reprocessing: public reads trimmed at Q25 with fastp, clones called with MiXCR, in-frame beta chains kept. Each CDR3 protein gets just one entry, which takes the most common genes and DNA from the rows behind it. The V and J calls and clone size are TCRdb's, not the authors'. The sample yields about 440,000 distinct CDR3 sequences; approximately 16% were counted once. 20% to 25% of the sample is taken by the ten largest.

A further study also used this sample, focusing on T cells in Graves' hyperthyroidism and ophthalmopathy. Reported in the second study: Graves' hyperthyroidism was defined as stable when no progression to ophthalmopathy occurred over 18 months of follow-up. Hyperthyroidism patients were newly diagnosed, had a disease duration of under 2 months, and were aged 18 to 65 years. Patients with uncontrolled infections, other autoimmune diseases, pregnancy or lactation were excluded. Diagnoses relied on clinical symptoms, serum thyroxine and TRAb, thyroid ultrasound and orbital computed tomography. For the first round of RT-PCR on the TCR CDR3, the HTBI primer set was used together with the Qiagen OneStep RT-PCR kit. Most expanded thyroid clonotypes (frequency above 0.001) were also found in blood, which suggests that blood repertoires may mirror thyroid immune responses. A model built on a 13 V-J signature distinguished ophthalmopathy from stable hyperthyroidism, reaching 87.88% sensitivity and 81.08% specificity in cross-validation and 80%/75% in testing. In validation, the model predicted progression to ophthalmopathy a median of 6.5 months before onset, with 70% to 71% sensitivity and roughly 77% specificity. To identify TCR V-J signatures that set the groups apart, the researchers used a discovery cohort of 95 to 100 patients, made up of 43 with Graves' ophthalmopathy and some 56 with stable Graves' hyperthyroidism. Prospective prediction of ophthalmopathy was tested in an independent validation cohort consisting of 18 hyperthyroidism patients and around 16 patients who later progressed to ophthalmopathy. The 80 to 100 discovery patients were randomly divided into training and test sets at a 7:3 ratio. In roughly six Graves' hyperthyroidism patients, the study also compared T-cell repertoires from thyroid tissue with T-cell repertoires from blood. Once sampling was done, hyperthyroidism patients were given methimazole at a starting dose of 30 mg daily, whereas ophthalmopathy patients were given high-dose intravenous methylprednisolone. A second multiplex PCR round built the libraries, followed by size selection and purification. Paired-end sequencing of the libraries was performed with 100 bp reads on an Illumina HiSeq2000. Raw data were processed with SOAPnuke, discarding reads with adapters, uncalled bases, mean Phred below 15, or no exact constant-primer or identifier match. COPE v1.2.5 was used to merge high-quality paired reads, and clonotypes were defined as unique nucleotide sequences. MiTCR v1.1 was used to align the clonotypes against IMGT TRBV, TRBD and TRBJ reference segments. The analysis was restricted to V-J combinations with a frequency above 0.0001, which together covered 98% to 99.2% of the repertoires. The TCS score was defined as the ratio of F50 (clonal expansion) to E x V (chaos), calculated using BLOSUM62-based TCRdist between CDR3 peptides within each V-J. Welch's t-statistics and random forest reduced around 550 V-J features to fewer than 15, which were used in a naive Bayes classifier (R e1071). No statistical method was used to set the sample size in advance, and investigators knew the group allocation. The paper describes TCR Vbeta CDR3 sequencing of about 140 peripheral blood samples, made up of roughly 40 ophthalmopathy patients, around 78 hyperthyroidism patients and 17 progressor patients.

This TCR was recovered from a woman under 30 with Graves disease. Donor details come from another sample of the same person, matched by shared clones. The receptor chain draws on TRBV9 and TRBJ2-2, and 7 bases in between align with TRBD2. The specimen was peripheral blood mononuclear cells (PBMCs), collected at new diagnosis, from a patient treated with antithyroid drugs. The base sequence is TGTGCCAGCAGGAAGGGCGGGAGTATCGACACCGGGGAGCTGTTTTTT. It translates to CASRKGGSIDTGELFF.